The text below deals with one TCR beta chain. Its antigen remains unknown. The CDR3 runs 14 residues. In germline, CDR1 is SGHNT, CDR2 YENEEA. After removal of 11 bases from V and 10 bases from J, the junction contained 14 bases not matched to a gene. This record belongs to a study of tumor and adjacent non-tumor tissue in lung cancer. Looking at the study overall: There were 12 adenocarcinoma, a couple of squamous cell carcinoma and 1 small cell lung cancer cases. Patients were aged roughly 30 to 76, approximately 11 men and about 5 women, stage I to III.

Study conclusions and caveats: TCR diversity was significantly greater in tumor than normal lung tissue. Top 100 clones took a larger repertoire share in normal lung.

RNA was extracted from bulk tissue without any cell sorting. TCRbeta libraries were built with three rounds of nested PCR, modified from ARM-PCR. One entry per CDR3 protein results from TCRdb running MiXCR on the multiplex PCR reads. The table lists about 79,000 distinct CDR3 sequences, about two thirds of them singletons. The receptor's source is a woman between 40 and 55 years old with non-small cell lung cancer. V is TRBV11-3 and J is TRBJ2-1; 10 positions match TRBD1. The sequenced material came from lung tumor tissue. Here the CDR3 DNA reads TGTGCCGGCAACCCCGGACAGGGGGGCAACGAGCAGTTCTTC. Its translation: CAGNPGQGGNEQFF.